This entry lists 18 T cell receptor beta chains sequenced from one sample in a study of blood T cell repertoires in COVID-19. Profiled with immunoSEQ multiplex PCR; TCRdb holds only in-frame clones, not every one. The table has about 200,000 clones, approximately 89% seen once. The sample comprised peripheral blood. The receptors derive from a woman aged 35 to 49 with acute or convalescent COVID-19.

The chain carries TRBV4-1 and TRBJ2-5, with TRBD2 identical over 10 bases. The germline V gene has CDR1 MGHRA and CDR2 YSYEKL. The CDR3 runs to 18 residues. After removal of 1 base from V and 1 base from J, the junction contained 9 bases not matched to a gene. In DNA form, the CDR3 reads TGCGCCAGCAGCCAAGGGACTAGCGGCTCCACCCGCCAAGAGACCCAGTACTTC. Translating it yields CASSQGTSGSTRQETQYF.

This clone was found once. The chain carries TRBV7-2 and TRBJ2-1; 7 bases fit TRBD2. The CDR3 runs to 17 residues. CDR1 and CDR2 from the germline V gene are SGHTA and FQGNSA. Trimming at V came to 1 base and at J to 6 bases, leaving 12 bases not matched to a gene. The CDR3 bases are TGTGCCAGCAGCTTAGAGTCTTGGGCGGGGGAGGCCAATGAGCAGTTCTTC. It encodes CASSLESWAGEANEQFF.

This chain connects TRBV9 to TRBJ1-1; D is uncertain. V shed 4 bases and J shed 0 bases, with 7 bases lying between them. The germline CDR1 and CDR2 sequences are SGDLS and YYNGEE. The CDR3 consists of 13 residues. CDR3 coding DNA: TGTGCCAGCAGCCCCCACATGAACACTGAAGCTTTCTTT. Translation: CASSPHMNTEAFF.

The rearrangement uses TRBV5-1 and TRBJ1-2, with 10 bases fitting TRBD1. With 3 bases clipped from V and 2 bases from J, the junction kept 4 bases outside the gene matches. Germline V gene data show CDR1 as SGHRS and CDR2 as YFSETQ. The CDR3 contains 15 residues. The chain's CDR3 is CASSSGTGDNYGYTF. CDR3 DNA: TGCGCCAGCAGCTCCGGGACAGGGGACAACTATGGCTACACCTTC.

The J gene is TRBJ2-5, the V gene TRBV18; TRBD1 might be the D (6 bases). V gave up 3 bases and J gave up 5 bases, with 10 bases separating them. This CDR3 has 13 residues. CDR1 is KGHSH, CDR2 LQKENI, per germline. The CDR3 sequence: CASSPHRDETQYF. CDR3 nucleotides: TGTGCCAGCTCACCGCACAGGGACGAGACCCAGTACTTC.

This clone was counted a single time. This chain links TRBV5-6 with TRBJ1-2; no reliable D call. V was cut by 0 bases and J by 3 bases, with 3 bases left in between. CDR1 and CDR2 from the germline V gene are SGHDT and YYEEEE. The CDR3 extends over 12 amino acids. Here the CDR3 DNA reads TGTGCCAGCAGCTTGGCGGACTATGGCTACACCTTC. Translating it yields CASSLADYGYTF.

This chain joins TRBV2 and TRBJ1-1, with TRBD1 matching 8 bases. Losses at the gene ends were 3 bases for V and 2 bases for J; bases not matched to a gene: 5. Per germline, CDR1 SNHLY and CDR2 FYNNEI. CDR3 length: 15 residues. The CDR3 sequence is CASSDSTGVNTEAFF. CDR3 coding DNA: TGTGCCAGCAGTGACTCGACAGGGGTCAACACTGAAGCTTTCTTT. Filled out from reference TRBV2 and TRBJ1-1, the complete variable domain reads EPEVTQTPSHQVTQMGQEVILRCVPISNHLYFYWYRQILGQKVEFLVSFYNNEISEKSEIFDDQFSVERPDGSNFTLKIRSTKLEDSAMYFCASSDSTGVNTEAFFGQGTRLTVV.

The V gene is TRBV5-5, the J gene TRBJ2-2; D perhaps matches TRBD2 (6 bases). Germline CDR1 and CDR2: SGHKS and YYEKEE (reference sequence). This CDR3 has 16 residues. Deletions cut 0 bases from V and 3 bases from J, with 12 bases between. DNA for the CDR3: TGTGCCAGCAGCTTGGCCGTGGTAGCGGACACCGGGGAGCTGTTTTTT. This translates into CASSLAVVADTGELFF.

V is TRBV19 and J is TRBJ1-2; D unclear. This CDR3 has 15 residues. Per the germline V gene, CDR1 is LNHDA and CDR2 is SQIVND (reference sequence). V was trimmed by 5 bases and J by 4 bases, leaving 17 bases between them. The CDR3 sequence: CASSGRTEGPYGYTF. The CDR3 nucleotides read TGTGCCAGTAGTGGGAGGACCGAAGGGCCCTATGGCTACACCTTC.

The rearrangement uses TRBV3-1 (or the pseudogene TRBV3-2) and TRBJ2-7; TRBD2 is a possible D gene (5 bases). This CDR3 is 14 amino acids long. V dropped 5 bases and J dropped 2 bases, with 13 bases sitting between them. In germline, CDR1 is LGHDT, CDR2 YNNKEL (reference sequence). The CDR3 coding sequence is TGTGCCAGCAGCAAAGGGATCGGGACCTACGAGCAGTACGTC. It codes for CASSKGIGTYEQYV.

This chain joins TRBV4-2 and TRBJ1-1; the D gene is possibly TRBD1 (6 bases). Per germline, CDR1 LGHNA and CDR2 YNFKEQ. V lost 0 bases and J lost 2, with 16 bases in between. This CDR3 region has 17 residues. In DNA form, the CDR3 reads TGTGCCAGCAGCCAAGACAACTTTGCAGGGGAAAACACTGAAGCTTTCTTT. Protein: CASSQDNFAGENTEAFF.

This sequence joins TRBV9 and TRBJ1-1, with TRBD1 matching over 7 bases. CDR1 and CDR2 from the germline V gene are SGDLS and YYNGEE. The junction had 3 bases not matched to a gene; V was cut back by 0 bases and J by 1 base. The CDR3 is 15 amino acids. The CDR3 DNA reads TGTGCCAGCAGCGTAGGAGGGACAGCGAACACTGAAGCTTTCTTT. Its protein is CASSVGGTANTEAFF.

This rearrangement joins TRBV6-1 to TRBJ1-5, with D unclear. The V gene lost 2 bases and the J gene lost 7 bases, with 18 bases spanning the gap. The germline V gene encodes CDR1 MNHNS and CDR2 SASEGT. This CDR3 is built from 16 residues. In DNA form, the CDR3 reads TGTGCCAGCAGTGAAATGAGTATAGGAGTTGGGCAGCCCCAGCATTTT. It is translated as CASSEMSIGVGQPQHF.

The chain joins TRBV6-1 to TRBJ1-2, with D possibly TRBD1 on 5 matching bases. The CDR3 is 14 residues long. With 2 bases removed from V and 0 bases from J, the gap between germline ends came to 7 bases. The germline gives CDR1 MNHNS, CDR2 SASEGT. The CDR3 sequence: CASSERGPNYGYTF. CDR3 coding DNA: TGTGCCAGCAGTGAAAGGGGCCCTAACTATGGCTACACCTTC.

CDR3 loop: CASAGLAYGYTF. In DNA, the CDR3 is TGTGCCAGCGCGGGGCTTGCCTATGGCTACACCTTC. The chain links TRBV6-5 to TRBJ1-2; maybe TRBD1 (5 bases). The germline V and J ends were trimmed by 8 bases and 4 bases, with 11 bases remaining between them. There are 12 residues in the CDR3. The germline V gene has CDR1 MNHEY and CDR2 SVGAGI.

This sequence joins TRBV24-1 and TRBJ2-2; D call uncertain. Trimming pared 5 bases from V and 0 bases from J, leaving 12 bases between. The CDR3 runs 16 residues. In germline, CDR1 is KGHDR, CDR2 SFDVKD. The chain's CDR3 is CATSGASFANTGELFF. For the CDR3, the DNA is TGTGCCACCAGTGGGGCCAGCTTCGCGAACACCGGGGAGCTGTTTTTT.

Only one count was recorded for this clone. The rearrangement uses TRBV12-5 and TRBJ2-2, with TRBD2 matching over 9 bases. The germline V gene has CDR1 LGHNT and CDR2 FRNRAP. The CDR3 is made up of 19 amino acids. Germline trimming cut 2 bases from V and 1 base from J; bases unmatched to any gene: 11. The CDR3 DNA reads TGTGCTAGTGGTTTGACCCAAGGGGGACTAGCCCTGAACACCGGGGAGCTGTTTTTT. Translated: CASGLTQGGLALNTGELFF.

V gene TRBV7-3 combines with J gene TRBJ2-2; 7 bases are shared with TRBD2. Germline CDR1 is SGHTA and CDR2 is FQGTGA. CDR3 length: 16 residues. V shed 5 bases and J 5 bases; nucleotides not matched to a gene: 11. CDR3 nucleotide sequence: TGTGCCAGCAGCCGCGGGGGTAGCGGCATGACCGGGGAGCTGTTTTTT. Translation: CASSRGGSGMTGELFF.